The 26 T cell receptor beta chains listed next were all sequenced from one sample in a study of blood T cell repertoires in COVID-19. Assay: immunoSEQ multiplex PCR; the TCRdb copy retains only in-frame clones and omits some. The sample has around 130,000 clones, less than 85% seen once; the top ten hold more than 10%. Material for sequencing was peripheral blood. The receptors originated from a woman aged 55-70 years with acute or convalescent COVID-19.

The V call is TRBV6-5, the J call TRBJ2-1; possible D gene TRBD2, 5 bases. Trimming took 6 bases from V and 1 from J, leaving 13 bases between them. The germline V gene has CDR1 MNHEY and CDR2 SVGAGI. The CDR3 loop spans 15 amino acids. CDR3 amino acids: CASSARVGSYNEQFF. DNA of the CDR3: TGTGCCAGCAGCGCGAGGGTAGGGTCCTACAATGAGCAGTTCTTC.

The genes are TRBV3-1 (or the pseudogene TRBV3-2) and TRBJ1-2, with TRBD1 matching 8 bases. The junction had 10 bases not matched to a gene; V was cut back by 4 bases and J by 0 bases. Germline CDR1 reads LGHDT; CDR2 reads YNNKEL (reference sequence). This CDR3 comprises 17 residues. DNA for the CDR3: TGTGCCAGCAGCCTCCGGGACAGGTCCGGAGCTAACTATGGCTACACCTTC. Its protein product is CASSLRDRSGANYGYTF.

The chain has TRBV11-2 and TRBJ1-2, with a weak D call TRBD1 (6 bases). The germline gives CDR1 SGHAT, CDR2 FQNNGV. The V end lost 4 bases, the J end lost 7 bases, and 10 bases lay between the germline ends. There are 12 residues in the CDR3. The CDR3 sequence: CASSSLRGGYTF. CDR3 coding DNA: TGTGCCAGCAGCTCCCTCAGGGGTGGCTACACCTTC.

This clone was recorded a few times. The chain combines TRBV28 with TRBJ2-5, with 8 bases aligning to TRBD1. Germline V gene lookup returns CDR1 MDHEN and CDR2 SYDVKM. The V gene end was trimmed by 2 bases and the J gene end by 7 bases; junction bases not matched to a gene: 9. The CDR3 is made up of 15 amino acids. This CDR3 reads CASSLPPTGAVTQYF. The DNA of the CDR3 is TGTGCCAGCAGTTTACCCCCGACAGGGGCTGTGACCCAGTACTTC.

The rearrangement uses TRBV19 and TRBJ2-2; 9 nucleotides line up with TRBD1. Germline-derived CDR1 and CDR2 are LNHDA and SQIVND (reference sequence). The CDR3 runs to 16 residues. V lost 10 bases to trimming and J lost 4 bases; unmatched junction nucleotides: 13. In DNA, the CDR3 is TGTGCCACTCCTGTAGGGGACAGGGATGGCACCGGGGAGCTGTTTTTT. This translates into CATPVGDRDGTGELFF.

The chain combines TRBV24-1 with TRBJ1-2; a possible D gene is TRBD1 (6 bases). From germline, CDR1 is KGHDR and CDR2 SFDVKD. CDR3 size: 13 residues. V lost 8 bases and J 6 bases, leaving 15 bases between the germline ends. The CDR3 loop reads CATKAGQRDGYTF. In nucleotides, the CDR3 is TGTGCCACCAAGGCAGGACAGAGGGATGGCTACACCTTC.

The chain employs TRBV5-4 and TRBJ2-4, with TRBD2 matching 11 bases. J lost 1 base, V lost 5 bases, and 2 bases had no gene match. This CDR3 region has 15 residues. The germline V gene has CDR1 SGHNT and CDR2 YYREEE (reference sequence). The CDR3 sequence is CASSSSGGAKNIQYF. Here the CDR3 DNA reads TGTGCCAGCAGTTCTAGCGGGGGGGCCAAAAACATTCAGTACTTC.

The V gene is TRBV5-1, the J gene TRBJ1-2; D might be TRBD1 (6 bases). CDR3 length equals 14 residues. CDR1 SGHRS and CDR2 YFSETQ come from the germline V gene. V was clipped by 4 bases and J by 1 base, with 11 bases between them. The DNA for the CDR3 is TGCGCCAGCAGCCGTGACAGGATTAACTATGGCTACACCTTC. Protein product: CASSRDRINYGYTF.

This rearrangement joins TRBV5-4 to TRBJ1-6, with TRBD1 matching over 12 bases. Germline loops: CDR1 SGHNT, CDR2 YYREEE (reference sequence). The CDR3 totals 17 residues. The junction had 9 bases not matched to a gene; V was cut back by 4 bases and J by 7 bases. For the CDR3, the DNA is TGTGCCAGCAGCCGGGGAGGGACAGGGGGCTTGAATTCACCCCTCCACTTT. Amino acids: CASSRGGTGGLNSPLHF.

The gene calls are TRBV24-1 and TRBJ2-3; 15 bases map to TRBD2. The length of the CDR3 is 19 residues. V lost 3 bases and J lost 2; bases outside the gene matches: 8. Germline V gives CDR1 KGHDR, CDR2 SFDVKD. CDR3 nucleotide sequence: TGTGCCACCAGTGATCTGGGACTAGCGGGGGGACAAATCACAGATACGCAGTATTTT. It codes for CATSDLGLAGGQITDTQYF.

The chain combines TRBV7-3 with TRBJ2-2, with 7 bases lining up with TRBD2. J was trimmed by 3 bases and V by 0 bases; bases with no gene match: 7. This CDR3 contains 17 residues. Germline loops: CDR1 SGHTA, CDR2 FQGTGA. In DNA, the CDR3 is TGTGCCAGCAGCTTAACAGCGACTAGCCGTTACACCGGGGAGCTGTTTTTT. This sequence encodes CASSLTATSRYTGELFF. The full variable domain, its missing parts supplied by reference TRBV7-3 and TRBJ2-2, is GAGVSQTPSNKVTEKGKYVELRCDPISGHTALYWYRQSLGQGPEFLIYFQGTGAADDSGLPNDRFFAVRPEGSVSTLKIQRTERGDSAVYLCASSLTATSRYTGELFFGEGSRLTVL.

This chain joins TRBV9 and TRBJ2-3; 9 bases agree with TRBD1. The CDR3 is 20 amino acids. Trimming at V came to 0 bases and at J to 2 bases, leaving 16 bases not matched to a gene. CDR1 SGDLS and CDR2 YYNGEE come from the germline V gene. The CDR3 here is CASSVVFKPITGGPTDTQYF. The CDR3 bases are TGTGCCAGCAGCGTAGTATTCAAACCCATCACAGGGGGCCCCACAGATACGCAGTATTTT.

This chain joins TRBV18 and TRBJ1-3, with D hard to call. This CDR3 has 16 residues. Trimming took off 3 bases at V and 0 bases at J, with 12 bases between the two ends. Germline V lookup: CDR1 KGHSH, CDR2 LQKENI. Here the CDR3 DNA reads TGTGCCAGCTCACCGCCCAGTCTTTTCTCTGGAAACACCATATATTTT. Its protein product is CASSPPSLFSGNTIYF.

The chain uses TRBV19 and TRBJ2-2, with D possibly being TRBD1 (6 bases). CDR3 length: 14 amino acids. Germline V lookup: CDR1 LNHDA, CDR2 SQIVND (reference sequence). Trimming shortened V by 5 bases and J by 2 bases, and 9 bases separated the two germline ends. In DNA form, the CDR3 reads TGTGCCAGTAGTCCGGGACAAAACACCGGGGAGCTGTTTTTT. It codes for CASSPGQNTGELFF.

The V call is TRBV5-1, the J call TRBJ2-7, with a weak D call TRBD1 (7 bases). The length of the CDR3 is 14 residues. V lost 5 bases to trimming and J lost 3 bases, with 15 bases between them. Germline V gene lookup returns CDR1 SGHRS and CDR2 YFSETQ. CDR3 loop: CASSGGGGVYEQYF. CDR3 nucleotides: TGCGCCAGCAGTGGAGGAGGGGGCGTCTACGAGCAGTACTTC.

The V call is TRBV13, the J call TRBJ2-3; a weak D match, TRBD2 (7 bases). This CDR3 has 18 amino acids. V lost 3 bases, J lost 2 bases, and 21 bases lay in between. Germline V CDR1 and CDR2: PRHDT, FYEKMQ (reference sequence). The CDR3, as DNA: TGTGCCAGCAGCTTGAGTGGGGGGGCCCACTATCCCACAGATACGCAGTATTTT. It encodes CASSLSGGAHYPTDTQYF.

This chain uses TRBV13 with TRBJ2-3, with D unclear. There are 15 residues in the CDR3. Germline values: CDR1 PRHDT, CDR2 FYEKMQ (reference sequence). Between the trimmed V and J ends, which lost 5 bases and 2 bases, there was a span of 14 bases. The CDR3 sequence is CASSRSMAFTDTQYF. Written as DNA, the CDR3 is TGTGCCAGCAGCCGTTCAATGGCTTTCACAGATACGCAGTATTTT.

This rearrangement joins TRBV6-5 to TRBJ1-2; no definite D call. CDR3 length: 15 residues. V was pared by 2 bases and J by 4 bases, with 14 bases between. Looked up from germline, CDR1 is MNHEY and CDR2 is SVGAGI. The CDR3 spells CASSYGASATYGYTF. CDR3 in DNA: TGTGCCAGCAGTTACGGAGCCTCGGCGACCTATGGCTACACCTTC.

This chain joins TRBV11-2 and TRBJ2-7; a possible D gene is TRBD2 (6 bases). V was clipped by 5 bases and J by 3 bases, with 11 bases between them. The CDR3 extends over 13 amino acids. Germline-derived CDR1 and CDR2 are SGHAT and FQNNGV. CDR3 coding DNA: TGTGCCAGCAGCGGGGGGTTGAGCTACGAGCAGTACTTC. Protein sequence: CASSGGLSYEQYF.

This clone was recorded once. The chain is built from TRBV6-5 and TRBJ1-6; 8 nucleotides line up with TRBD1. The V segment lost 2 bases and the J segment 10 bases; nucleotides outside the gene matches: 10. Germline V gene data show CDR1 as MNHEY and CDR2 as SVGAGI. The CDR3 length is 16 residues. The DNA of the CDR3 is TGTGCCAGCAGTTACGGGCTATTCAGGGGGCTGTCACCCCTCCACTTT. Protein sequence: CASSYGLFRGLSPLHF.

The CDR3 DNA sequence: TGTGCCAGCAGCTTAGGGACACTGAACACCGGGGAGCTGTTTTTT. It is translated as CASSLGTLNTGELFF. The chain joins TRBV7-8 to TRBJ2-2; possible D gene TRBD1, 5 bases. Germline V CDR1 and CDR2: SGHVS, FQNEAQ. V lost 1 base, J lost 1 base, and 7 bases lay in between. The CDR3 has 15 residues.

The chain combines TRBV4-2 with TRBJ1-1; a weak D match, TRBD1 (5 bases). The CDR3 has 12 amino acids. Germline V lookup: CDR1 LGHNA, CDR2 YNFKEQ. V lost 1 base to trimming and J lost 8 bases, with 8 bases between them. The CDR3, as DNA: TGTGCCAGCAGCCAAGGGGGGGACGAAGCTTTCTTT. Protein product: CASSQGGDEAFF.

The rearrangement links TRBV3-1 (or the pseudogene TRBV3-2) to TRBJ2-7, with a possible D match to TRBD1 (9 bases). The germline gives CDR1 LGHDT, CDR2 YNNKEL (reference sequence). This CDR3 contains 16 residues. V lost 9 bases and J lost 0, with 21 bases in between. The CDR3 protein is CARIGGQGTSSYEQYV. In DNA, the CDR3 is TGTGCCAGGATCGGAGGACAGGGGACTAGCTCCTACGAGCAGTACGTC.

V gene TRBV9 combines with J gene TRBJ2-3; D may be TRBD1 (5 bases). With 0 bases removed from V and 4 bases from J, the gap between germline ends came to 9 bases. Germline loops: CDR1 SGDLS, CDR2 YYNGEE. This CDR3 is 14 amino acids long. The CDR3 DNA sequence: TGTGCCAGCAGCGTAGCTCAGGGCGCAGATACGCAGTATTTT. It encodes CASSVAQGADTQYF.

This clone came up a few times. This chain uses TRBV4-1 with TRBJ2-3, with TRBD2 identical over 9 bases. Trimming removed 1 base from V and 5 bases from J; junction bases left unmatched: 7. CDR1 and CDR2 (germline): MGHRA, YSYEKL. CDR3 length: 16 residues. The CDR3 sequence: CASSQVGAGGIDTQYF. Written as DNA, the CDR3 is TGCGCCAGCAGCCAAGTTGGAGCGGGGGGTATAGATACGCAGTATTTT.

The rearrangement joins TRBV5-1 to TRBJ1-1; a possible D gene is TRBD1 (6 bases). Germline V lookup: CDR1 SGHRS, CDR2 YFSETQ. V dropped 5 bases and J dropped 0 bases, with 11 bases sitting between them. The CDR3 runs 14 residues. CDR3 loop: CASSTGFMNTEAFF. DNA of the CDR3: TGCGCCAGCAGTACAGGGTTCATGAACACTGAAGCTTTCTTT.